The next 2 T cell receptor beta chains were all read from a single sample in a study of T-cell reconstitution after alpha-beta-depleted transplantation in children. Researchers prepared the TCRbeta library using unique molecular identifiers, the study reports. MiXCR was run by TCRdb on the PCR reads, yielding one entry per CDR3 protein. The repertoire holds 60,000 to 70,000 distinct CDR3 sequences, with just under 5% as singletons. Sequences were derived from PBMCs, mostly from graft donor cells, sampled 180 days after TCRalphabeta/CD19-depleted stem cell transplant. The receptors were sampled from a boy younger than two who had a stem cell transplant for acute myeloid leukemia, so the T cells may come from the graft donor.

In its sample, this clonotype was seen many times. The chain recombines TRBV29-1 with TRBJ2-1, with a tentative D call TRBD2 (5 bases). The CDR3 extends over 11 amino acids. The V end lost 3 bases, the J end lost 6 bases, and 6 bases lay between the germline ends. Germline CDR1 is SQVTM and CDR2 is ANQGSEA. CDR3 sequence: CSVDGVNEQFF. The CDR3 DNA reads TGCAGCGTTGACGGGGTCAATGAGCAGTTCTTC.

The table lists this clonotype with many counts. The V gene is TRBV11-3, the J gene TRBJ2-1; 8 positions match TRBD2. Germline V gene data show CDR1 as SGHNT and CDR2 as YENEEA. The CDR3 has 15 residues. After removal of 6 bases from V and 10 bases from J, the junction contained 14 bases not matched to a gene. The CDR3 DNA follows: TGTGCCAGCAGGACTCCCGGGGGGGAAGAGATCGAGCAGTTCTTC. This gives the protein CASRTPGGEEIEQFF. The full variable domain, in which reference TRBV11-3 and TRBJ2-1 provide the parts outside the CDR3, is EAGVVQSPRYKIIEKKQPVAFWCNPISGHNTLYWYLQNLGQGPELLIRYENEEAVDDSQLPKDRFSAERLKGVDSTLKIQPAELGDSAVYLCASRTPGGEEIEQFFGPGTRLTVL.